These 16 T cell receptor beta chains were all obtained from the same sample, sequenced in a study of shared clonotypes between healthy human individuals. The data were produced by immunoSEQ multiplex PCR, yet TCRdb's version contains in-frame clones alone and is incomplete. The table includes under 2,500,000 clones, approximately 95% detected once. The sample taken for sequencing was naive CD4+ T cells sorted from blood. As for subset: CD45RA+ positively selected. The source is a man aged 18 to 35 in good health.

The V call is TRBV14, the J call TRBJ1-2; 8 nucleotides align to TRBD1. The CDR3 is 13 amino acids. CDR1 is SGHDN, CDR2 FVKESK, per germline. Trimming removed 3 bases from V and 6 bases from J; junction bases left unmatched: 3. The CDR3 region is CASSQSTGDGYTF. In DNA form, the CDR3 reads TGTGCCAGCAGCCAGTCGACAGGGGATGGCTACACCTTC.

This clone was picked up one time. The chain joins TRBV7-8 to TRBJ2-7; D remains ambiguous. Germline V gene lookup returns CDR1 SGHVS and CDR2 FQNEAQ. CDR3 size: 15 residues. The V end was cut by 4 bases, the J end by 4 bases, with 17 bases between. CDR3 residues: CASSSSRGPRYEQYF. CDR3 bases: TGTGCCAGCAGCTCCTCGAGAGGCCCGAGGTACGAGCAGTACTTC. Variable domain in full (rest from reference TRBV7-8 and TRBJ2-7): GAGVSQSPRYKVAKRGQDVALRCDPISGHVSLFWYQQALGQGPEFLTYFQNEAQLDKSGLPSDRFFAERPEGSVSTLKIQRTQQEDSAVYLCASSSSRGPRYEQYFGPGTRLTVT.

The chain uses TRBV5-1 and TRBJ2-7; D not resolved. V shed 0 bases and J shed 6 bases, with 7 bases lying between them. Germline CDR1 reads SGHRS; CDR2 reads YFSETQ. The CDR3 sequence is 12 residues long. The CDR3 protein is CASSLGRCEQYF. CDR3 nucleotide sequence: TGCGCCAGCAGCTTGGGACGGTGCGAGCAGTACTTC.

The chain joins TRBV28 to TRBJ1-2; D not resolved. V lost 6 bases to trimming and J lost 0 bases, with 11 bases between them. Germline CDR1 reads MDHEN; CDR2 reads SYDVKM. CDR3 length: 14 residues. The CDR3 is CASRVSSSNYGYTF. The DNA for the CDR3 is TGTGCCAGCAGGGTCTCGTCTTCTAACTATGGCTACACCTTC.

The genes are TRBV5-1 and TRBJ1-1; no clear D gene. CDR3 length equals 13 residues. The V and J ends lost 7 bases and 1 base respectively, with 11 bases between them. Germline CDR1 and CDR2: SGHRS and YFSETQ. CDR3 bases: TGCGCCAGCGGGCGGGAACAGAACACTGAAGCTTTCTTT. This sequence encodes CASGREQNTEAFF.

CDR3 amino acids: CASSARGTGANVLTF. CDR3 in DNA: TGCGCCAGCAGCGCCAGGGGGACTGGGGCCAACGTCCTGACTTTC. J is TRBJ2-6 and V is TRBV4-1, with TRBD1 matching 7 bases. Germline assignment: CDR1 MGHRA and CDR2 YSYEKL. The CDR3 has 15 residues. V lost 5 bases and J lost 2; bases outside the gene matches: 3.

The genes are TRBV10-1 and TRBJ1-6; possibly TRBD1 for D (5 bases). Per germline, CDR1 WNHNN and CDR2 SYGVQD (reference sequence). Trimming stripped 0 bases from V and 1 base from J, with 10 bases between. This CDR3 is 17 amino acids long. CDR3 in amino acids: CASSESRVLSYNSPLHF. CDR3 nucleotide sequence: TGCGCCAGCAGTGAGTCCAGGGTTTTGTCCTATAATTCACCCCTCCACTTT.

The genes are TRBV5-1 and TRBJ2-2; 9 positions match TRBD2. The germline V gene encodes CDR1 SGHRS and CDR2 YFSETQ. There are 16 residues in the CDR3. The trim removed 4 bases at V and 1 base at J, leaving 5 bases unmatched. This chain's CDR3 is CASSLRTSENTGELFF. CDR3 in DNA: TGCGCCAGCAGCCTCAGGACTAGCGAGAACACCGGGGAGCTGTTTTTT.

This clone was recorded once. The chain couples TRBV6-1 to TRBJ1-2; TRBD1 matches at 8 bases. The CDR3 has 14 residues. The ends lost 9 bases at V and 8 bases at J; junction bases unmatched: 14. Per germline, CDR1 MNHNS and CDR2 SASEGT. Here the CDR3 reads CASAQEQGGRGYTF. In DNA form, the CDR3 reads TGTGCCAGTGCCCAAGAACAGGGGGGAAGGGGCTACACCTTC.

This chain joins TRBV2 and TRBJ1-2; 8 nucleotides line up with TRBD1. CDR1 is SNHLY, CDR2 FYNNEI, per germline. This CDR3 has 13 amino acids. V dropped 6 bases and J dropped 7; count of bases not matched to a gene: 7. The CDR3 DNA follows: TGTGCCAGCAGCGCGACAGGGGTTGGTGGCTACACCTTC. Translated, it gives CASSATGVGGYTF.

V gene TRBV10-2 combines with J gene TRBJ2-5; 8 bases agree with TRBD2. The CDR3 runs to 14 residues. After removal of 3 bases from V and 7 bases from J, the junction contained 7 bases not matched to a gene. Germline CDR1 WSHSY, CDR2 SAAADI. CDR3 loop: CASSDSGGLGTQYF. In nucleotides, the CDR3 is TGCGCCAGCAGTGATTCGGGGGGGCTTGGGACCCAGTACTTC.

The gene calls are TRBV9 and TRBJ2-7, with D perhaps assigned TRBD1 or TRBD2 (5 bases each). The germline gives CDR1 SGDLS, CDR2 YYNGEE. The CDR3 length is 14 residues. The V end was cut by 4 bases, the J end by 7 bases, with 18 bases between. In DNA, the CDR3 is TGTGCCAGCAGCCCCAGAGAGGGGCTATGGGAGCAGTACTTC. Residues: CASSPREGLWEQYF.

Notes on this clone: Other DNA sequences in this specimen translate into the identical CDR3. The rearrangement joins TRBV6-1 to TRBJ1-6; D remains ambiguous. The length of the CDR3 is 13 residues. Trimming shortened V by 6 bases and J by 7 bases, and 10 bases separated the two germline ends. CDR1 MNHNS and CDR2 SASEGT come from the germline V gene. The CDR3: CASRVSGNSPLHF. In DNA form, the CDR3 reads TGTGCCAGCAGGGTATCTGGGAATTCACCCCTCCACTTT.

The chain employs TRBV5-1 and TRBJ2-5; TRBD1 or TRBD2 may be the D gene (5 bases each). CDR3 size: 15 residues. V shed 7 bases and J shed 2 bases, with 18 bases lying between them. The germline V gene has CDR1 SGHRS and CDR2 YFSETQ. The CDR3 sequence: CASDKGTAGQETQYF. The CDR3 DNA sequence: TGCGCCAGCGATAAAGGGACCGCCGGACAAGAGACCCAGTACTTC.

This chain joins TRBV6-5 and TRBJ2-7; 7 nucleotides line up with TRBD1. Trimming removed 6 bases from V and 2 bases from J; junction bases left unmatched: 10. Germline-derived CDR1 and CDR2 are MNHEY and SVGAGI. This CDR3 contains 15 residues. CDR3 DNA sequence: TGTGCCAGCAGCCGACGACAGGGCAGCCCCTACGAGCAGTACTTC. Translation: CASSRRQGSPYEQYF.

This chain joins TRBV29-1 and TRBJ2-1; 8 positions agree with TRBD2. CDR3 length equals 13 residues. J gave up 0 bases and V 6 bases, and 1 base lay outside the gene matches. Germline CDR1 SQVTM, CDR2 ANQGSEA. The chain's CDR3 is CSVTSVSYNEQFF. In DNA form, the CDR3 reads TGCAGCGTGACTAGCGTCTCCTACAATGAGCAGTTCTTC.